This is a list of T cell receptor beta chains from one sample in a study of cytomegalovirus exposure and HLA in healthy donors. Here immunoSEQ multiplex PCR was the method, and the copy in TCRdb shows in-frame clones only, minus some. The table has about 67,000 clones, roughly 78% seen once. Input material: PBMCs. The receptors derive from a man aged 35 to 55 in good health and CMV-seronegative. The CDR3 runs from the conserved cysteine through the conserved F or W. The order of the fields is J gene, V gene, D gene, clone size, CDR3 protein, CDR3 DNA. D genes are given only for firm matches. Not every row has a clone size; where given, it reads once, few, many or a size class.

TRBJ1-1,TRBV4-3,NA,NA,CASSQATGITEAFF,TGCGCCAGCAGCCAAGCCACAGGGATAACTGAAGCTTTCTTT
TRBJ1-1,TRBV10-2,NA,few,CASKDTGSNTEAFF,TGCGCCAGCAAGGACACAGGGTCCAACACTGAAGCTTTCTTT
TRBJ2-3,TRBV11-2,NA,NA,CASSQTRGTDTQYF,TGTGCCAGCAGCCAAACCAGGGGCACAGATACGCAGTATTTT
TRBJ2-1,TRBV9,NA,NA,CASSVGPDSYSMSTFF,TGTGCCAGCAGCGTAGGGCCGGACAGCTATTCGATGAGCACGTTCTTC
TRBJ2-5,TRBV19,NA,NA,CASSSNGKQETQYF,TGTGCCAGTAGTTCAAACGGTAAACAAGAGACCCAGTACTTC
TRBJ2-5,TRBV11-2,TRBD2,NA,CASSLVAGGPETQYF,TGTGCCAGCAGCTTAGTGGCGGGGGGGCCAGAGACCCAGTACTTC
TRBJ2-7,TRBV7-2,NA,NA,CASSLGGSFYEQYF,TGTGCCAGCAGCTTAGGTGGGAGTTTTTACGAGCAGTACTTC
TRBJ2-7,TRBV5-6,NA,NA,CASSWQGGFEQYF,TGTGCCAGCAGCTGGCAGGGGGGTTTCGAGCAGTACTTC
TRBJ2-1,TRBV11-2,NA,NA,CASSSLRRGYYNEQFF,TGTGCCAGCAGCTCCCTGAGGAGGGGATACTACAATGAGCAGTTCTTC
TRBJ2-1,TRBV19,TRBD2,NA,CASSLRLAGGPGSYNEQFF,TGTGCCAGTAGTCTACGACTAGCGGGGGGGCCTGGCTCCTACAATGAGCAGTTCTTC
TRBJ1-1,TRBV6-1,NA,few,CASSVEGDWAEAFF,TGTGCCAGCAGTGTTGAGGGAGACTGGGCTGAAGCTTTCTTT
TRBJ2-1,TRBV5-1,TRBD1,NA,CASSSQGAGGGEQFF,TGCGCCAGCAGCTCACAGGGGGCGGGTGGTGGTGAGCAGTTCTTC
TRBJ1-5,TRBV2,NA,NA,CASSYRRGDPQHF,TGTGCCAGCAGTTATCGACGGGGGGACCCCCAGCATTTT
TRBJ2-7,TRBV5-8,NA,NA,CASSLTGANNYEQYF,TGTGCCAGCAGCTTGACCGGCGCGAACAACTACGAGCAGTACTTC
TRBJ2-7,TRBV4-2,NA,few,CASSQVEGLFRTASYEQYF,TGTGCCAGCAGCCAAGTCGAAGGTCTATTCAGGACAGCCTCCTACGAGCAGTACTTC
TRBJ2-3,TRBV7-8,NA,NA,CAISPEGGGTDTQYF,TGTGCCATCAGCCCAGAGGGTGGGGGCACAGATACGCAGTATTTT
TRBJ2-1,TRBV14,NA,NA,CASSQDLRLYEQFF,TGTGCCAGCAGCCAAGATCTGAGGTTGTATGAGCAGTTCTTC
TRBJ2-7,TRBV27,TRBD2,NA,CASSPPPGGRSLEQYF,TGTGCCAGCAGTCCCCCCCCGGGCGGGAGATCCCTCGAGCAGTACTTC
TRBJ2-2,TRBV11-2,NA,NA,CASSLPFAPAGELFF,TGTGCCAGCAGCTTGCCGTTCGCGCCGGCCGGGGAGCTGTTTTTT
TRBJ2-3,TRBV5-4,TRBD2,NA,CASSQTSGGAPDTQYF,TGTGCCAGCAGCCAAACTAGCGGGGGGGCCCCAGATACGCAGTATTTT
TRBJ1-6,TRBV13,NA,NA,CASSYQGSSYNSPLHF,TGTGCCAGCAGCTACCAGGGGAGCTCCTATAATTCACCCCTCCACTTT